Listed below are T cell receptor beta chains from one sample, sequenced in a study of T cell responses to AZD1222 COVID-19 vaccine. Libraries were prepared by immunoSEQ multiplex PCR; TCRdb keeps only in-frame clonotypes and omits some of them. The top ten hold around 21% of the sample, which has roughly 71,000 clones, about 85% seen once. Sample: peripheral blood, taken on day 0 of AZD1222 vaccination. The receptor set was obtained from an adult in good health. Both conserved end residues are part of each CDR3. A D gene is named only where the DNA matches it firmly. The size entry is marked missing in some rows and otherwise reads once, few, many or a size class.

size,J,V,D,DNA,CDR3
.,TRBJ1-2,TRBV11-2,TRBD1,TGTGCCAGCAGCCCGGGGACAGGGATAAACTATGGCTACACCTTC,CASSPGTGINYGYTF
.,TRBJ2-1,TRBV25-1,TRBD1,TGTGCCAGCGGGACAGGGAATGAGCAGTTCTTC,CASGTGNEQFF
.,TRBJ1-5,TRBV10-3,.,TGTGCCATCAGTCCAGGGGCTGGGCAGCCCCAGCATTTT,CAISPGAGQPQHF
.,TRBJ1-1,TRBV7-9,.,TGTGCCAGCAGCTTGCGGCAGGCAGCCGCTGAAGCTTTCTTT,CASSLRQAAAEAFF
.,TRBJ2-7,TRBV19,TRBD1,TGTGCCAGTAGTCTCCGGGACAGGGTTTCTCCGGAGCAGTACTTC,CASSLRDRVSPEQYF
.,TRBJ2-7,TRBV4-1,TRBD2,TGCGCCAGCAGCCAAGATAGGCTAGCGGGGGGGCCTTACGAGCAGTACTTC,CASSQDRLAGGPYEQYF
.,TRBJ1-1,TRBV27,.,TGTGCCAGCAGTTTTCAGGGCACTGAAGCTTTCTTT,CASSFQGTEAFF
.,TRBJ1-2,TRBV19,TRBD1,TGTGCCAGTAGTACTCGACAGGGACCCAACTATGGCTACACCTTC,CASSTRQGPNYGYTF
.,TRBJ2-5,TRBV30,.,TGTGCCTGGAGTGTAGTTGGGGGGTCAGAGACCCAGTACTTC,CAWSVVGGSETQYF
.,TRBJ2-1,TRBV14,TRBD2,TGTGCCAGCAGCCATGTCGGGAGGCGGGAGGGGATTGAGCAGTTCTTC,CASSHVGRREGIEQFF
.,TRBJ1-1,TRBV19,.,TGTGCCAGTAGTATAGTGCTGAACACTGAAGCTTTCTTT,CASSIVLNTEAFF
.,TRBJ1-2,TRBV19,.,TGTGCCAGTAGTACCGGGGCCCTTTCGACTTTTTATGGCTACACCTTC,CASSTGALSTFYGYTF
.,TRBJ1-1,TRBV19,TRBD1,TGTGCCAGTAGTGAGGACAGGTTCGCTGAAGCTTTCTTT,CASSEDRFAEAFF
.,TRBJ2-1,TRBV28,TRBD2,TGTGCCAGCAGTTTTAGCGGGAGGCCCTCCTACAATGAGCAGTTCTTC,CASSFSGRPSYNEQFF
.,TRBJ1-1,TRBV11-3,.,TGTGCCAGCAGCCCTGGGCGAGTGGGTGAAGCTTTCTTT,CASSPGRVGEAFF
.,TRBJ2-3,TRBV5-1,.,TGCGCCAGCAGCTTGCGACAGCCCACAGATACGCAGTATTTT,CASSLRQPTDTQYF
.,TRBJ1-1,TRBV29-1,.,TGCAGCGTTGACAGTTCTAACACTGAAGCTTTCTTT,CSVDSSNTEAFF
.,TRBJ2-7,TRBV7-7,.,TGTGCCAGCAGCCAGGCGGTGGGAGAATACGAGCAGTACTTC,CASSQAVGEYEQYF
few,TRBJ2-3,TRBV7-2,.,TGTGCCAGCAGCTTACTCACAGATACGCAGTATTTT,CASSLLTDTQYF
.,TRBJ2-5,TRBV5-1,TRBD2,TGCGCCAGCAGCTTAATAGCGGGAGGGCCGCGGGAGACCCAGTACTTC,CASSLIAGGPRETQYF
.,TRBJ2-5,TRBV13,TRBD2,TGTGCCAGCAGTAACACCGAAGGGACTAGCGGGGTTCAAGAGACCCAGTACTTC,CASSNTEGTSGVQETQYF
.,TRBJ1-2,TRBV3-1/TRBV3-2,.,TGTGCCAGCAGCCAAGATTTAAGACGAGAGGGCTACACCTTC,CASSQDLRREGYTF